Below are 18 T cell receptor beta chains sequenced from a single sample in a study of CD8+ T cells in alopecia areata. Isolated RNA was reverse transcribed into cDNA used as the sequencing template. The protocol was immunoSEQ multiplex PCR, while the TCRdb copy is restricted to in-frame clones and leaves out a portion. The sample includes fewer than 90,000 clones, roughly 51% of them seen just once. Sequenced input: NKG2D-high CD8+ T cells sorted from blood. All receptors come from a human donor with alopecia areata.

The chain couples TRBV29-1 to TRBJ2-7; D is uncertain. The length of the CDR3 is 12 residues. Germline V CDR1 and CDR2: SQVTM, ANQGSEA. V was pared by 3 bases and J by 5 bases, with 11 bases between. The CDR3 sequence is CSVDDGIDEQYF. In DNA form, the CDR3 reads TGCAGCGTTGATGACGGTATTGACGAGCAGTACTTC.

The rearrangement links TRBV27 to TRBJ1-1; 7 bases line up with TRBD1. Looked up from germline, CDR1 is MNHEY and CDR2 is SMNVEV (reference sequence). The CDR3 length is 14 residues. The V and J ends lost 7 bases and 4 bases, in that order; junction bases with no gene match: 9. CDR3: CASNPLTGSTEAFF. The CDR3 region has the DNA TGTGCCAGCAACCCGCTGACAGGGTCCACTGAAGCTTTCTTT.

This chain uses TRBV6-5 with TRBJ1-2, with D maybe TRBD1 (5 bases). Trimming pared 5 bases from V and 4 bases from J, leaving 17 bases between. The CDR3 extends over 15 amino acids. Germline V gene lookup returns CDR1 MNHEY and CDR2 SVGAGI. CDR3 loop: CASSRSFETVYGYTF. The CDR3 nucleotides read TGTGCCAGCAGTCGTAGCTTTGAGACAGTCTATGGCTACACCTTC.

The V and J genes are TRBV11-2 and TRBJ2-1; D is tentatively TRBD1 or TRBD2 (5 bases each). The V end was cut by 7 bases, the J end by 13 bases, with 23 bases between. Germline V CDR1 and CDR2: SGHAT, FQNNGV. This CDR3 is 14 amino acids long. The CDR3 nucleotides are TGTGCCAGCACCACCGCAGGGACCTCCTCGGTCCAGTTCTTC. This gives the protein CASTTAGTSSVQFF. Based on the CDR3 plus reference TRBV11-2 and TRBJ2-1, the full variable domain is EAGVAQSPRYKIIEKRQSVAFWCNPISGHATLYWYQQILGQGPKLLIQFQNNGVVDDSQLPKDRFSAERLKGVDSTLKIQPAKLEDSAVYLCASTTAGTSSVQFFGPGTRLTVL.

The chain employs TRBV27 and TRBJ2-7; TRBD2 might be the D (5 bases). In germline, CDR1 is MNHEY, CDR2 SMNVEV (reference sequence). V was trimmed by 6 bases and J by 1 base, leaving 10 bases between them. The CDR3 has 13 residues. The CDR3 loop reads CASSPGESYEQYF. CDR3 coding DNA: TGTGCCAGCAGCCCTGGGGAGTCCTACGAGCAGTACTTC.

This clone occurred once. The chain links TRBV27 to TRBJ1-1; D is perhaps TRBD1 (5 bases). CDR3 length: 16 residues. V shed 5 bases and J shed 0 bases, with 16 bases lying between them. Looked up from germline, CDR1 is MNHEY and CDR2 is SMNVEV (reference sequence). The CDR3 loop is CASSPRGRGLNTEAFF. The DNA of the CDR3 is TGTGCCAGCAGTCCCCGAGGTAGGGGTTTGAACACTGAAGCTTTCTTT.

V usage is TRBV20-1 and J usage is TRBJ1-6; no firm D call. V was cut by 1 base and J by 9 bases, with 4 bases left in between. The CDR3 has 11 amino acids. Germline V CDR1 and CDR2: DFQATT, SNEGSKA (reference sequence). The CDR3 loop reads CSARVGSPLHF. DNA for the CDR3: TGCAGTGCTAGAGTCGGTTCACCCCTCCACTTT.

This chain connects TRBV2 to TRBJ1-1, with 9 bases that match TRBD1. The CDR3 consists of 16 residues. J lost 0 bases, V lost 7 bases, and 9 bases had no gene match. Germline lookup yields CDR1 SNHLY and CDR2 FYNNEI. The chain's CDR3 is CASKGQGYLMNTEAFF. The CDR3 DNA reads as TGTGCCAGCAAGGGACAGGGCTACCTCATGAACACTGAAGCTTTCTTT. The full variable domain, its missing parts supplied by reference TRBV2 and TRBJ1-1, is EPEVTQTPSHQVTQMGQEVILRCVPISNHLYFYWYRQILGQKVEFLVSFYNNEISEKSEIFDDQFSVERPDGSNFTLKIRSTKLEDSAMYFCASKGQGYLMNTEAFFGQGTRLTVV.

V usage is TRBV29-1 and J usage is TRBJ1-1; D remains unclear. The CDR3 runs 11 residues. The germline CDR1 and CDR2 sequences are SQVTM and ANQGSEA. Trimming took 2 bases from V and 11 from J, leaving 12 bases between them. The CDR3 here is CSVERVIDAFF. The CDR3 nucleotides read TGCAGCGTTGAACGTGTGATTGACGCTTTCTTT.

CDR3 in DNA: TGTGCCAGCAGCTTAGGGACAGGGCGGTCTGAGCAGTTCTTC. It yields the protein CASSLGTGRSEQFF. The V and J genes are TRBV7-9 and TRBJ2-1; 8 nucleotides match TRBD1. Looked up from germline, CDR1 is SEHNR and CDR2 is FQNEAQ (reference sequence). Trimming cost V 1 base and J 9 bases; bases outside gene matches: 5. CDR3 size: 14 residues.

This chain joins TRBV27 and TRBJ2-3; D gene uncertain. The CDR3 extends over 14 amino acids. V was clipped by 3 bases and J by 2 bases, with 9 bases between them. Germline values: CDR1 MNHEY, CDR2 SMNVEV (reference sequence). The CDR3 sequence is CASSFAQPTDTQYF. CDR3 nucleotide sequence: TGTGCCAGCAGTTTCGCCCAGCCCACAGATACGCAGTATTTT.

This chain joins TRBV7-6 and TRBJ1-4; tentative D call: TRBD1 (5 bases). The CDR3 covers 14 residues. V was trimmed by 5 bases and J by 7 bases, leaving 14 bases between them. Looked up from germline, CDR1 is SGHVS and CDR2 is FNYEAQ. This CDR3 reads CASSARVSAEKLFF. The CDR3 bases are TGTGCCAGCAGCGCCAGGGTGTCTGCTGAAAAACTGTTTTTT.

The CDR3 sequence: CSVLTGASETQYF. In DNA, the CDR3 is TGCAGCGTGCTGACAGGGGCATCAGAGACCCAGTACTTC. This rearrangement joins TRBV29-1 to TRBJ2-5; 8 positions match TRBD1. The CDR3 loop spans 13 amino acids. Losses at the gene ends were 6 bases for V and 4 bases for J; bases not matched to a gene: 7. CDR1 is SQVTM and CDR2 is ANQGSEA in the germline V gene.

The sample holds a few counts of this clone. The gene calls are TRBV5-4 and TRBJ2-1; D gene unclear. V lost 3 bases and J 10 bases, leaving 8 bases between the germline ends. CDR1 is SGHNT, CDR2 YYREEE, per germline (reference sequence). The CDR3 totals 11 residues. CDR3 loop: CASSSVLEQFF. The CDR3 bases are TGTGCCAGCAGCTCGGTTTTAGAGCAGTTCTTC.

This clone occurred once. The J gene is TRBJ2-7, the V gene TRBV5-1, with D tentatively TRBD1 or TRBD2 (5 bases each). The V and J ends lost 0 bases and 2 bases respectively, with 12 bases between them. The germline V gene has CDR1 SGHRS and CDR2 YFSETQ. The CDR3 is 15 amino acids. The CDR3 reads CASSLVWDGPYEQYF. CDR3 coding DNA: TGCGCCAGCAGCTTGGTGTGGGACGGACCCTACGAGCAGTACTTC.

The chain is built from TRBV11-2 and TRBJ2-7; 7 nucleotides agree with TRBD1. This CDR3 has 15 residues. V was pared by 6 bases and J by 3 bases, with 11 bases of the junction left unmatched. The germline CDR1 and CDR2 sequences are SGHAT and FQNNGV. Here the CDR3 reads CASSLQGPKDYEQYF. In nucleotides, the CDR3 is TGTGCCAGCAGTTTACAGGGGCCCAAGGACTACGAGCAGTACTTC.

With respect to this clone: The sample has other DNA sequences that encode this CDR3 too. This chain links TRBV7-9 with TRBJ2-5; D ambiguous. Trimming removed 6 bases from V and 5 bases from J, with 7 bases in between. CDR3 length: 11 amino acids. Germline V gene sequence: CDR1 SEHNR, CDR2 FQNEAQ (reference sequence). In nucleotides, the CDR3 is TGTGCCAGCAGGGCTGGGGAGACCCAGTACTTC. Its translation is CASRAGETQYF.

This chain links TRBV29-1 with TRBJ2-7, with D hard to call. CDR3 length: 14 residues. With 1 base removed from V and 5 bases from J, the gap between germline ends came to 15 bases. CDR1 is SQVTM, CDR2 ANQGSEA, per germline. This CDR3 is CSVEGTQNYDEQYF. The CDR3 DNA reads TGCAGCGTTGAAGGTACTCAGAACTACGACGAGCAGTACTTC.